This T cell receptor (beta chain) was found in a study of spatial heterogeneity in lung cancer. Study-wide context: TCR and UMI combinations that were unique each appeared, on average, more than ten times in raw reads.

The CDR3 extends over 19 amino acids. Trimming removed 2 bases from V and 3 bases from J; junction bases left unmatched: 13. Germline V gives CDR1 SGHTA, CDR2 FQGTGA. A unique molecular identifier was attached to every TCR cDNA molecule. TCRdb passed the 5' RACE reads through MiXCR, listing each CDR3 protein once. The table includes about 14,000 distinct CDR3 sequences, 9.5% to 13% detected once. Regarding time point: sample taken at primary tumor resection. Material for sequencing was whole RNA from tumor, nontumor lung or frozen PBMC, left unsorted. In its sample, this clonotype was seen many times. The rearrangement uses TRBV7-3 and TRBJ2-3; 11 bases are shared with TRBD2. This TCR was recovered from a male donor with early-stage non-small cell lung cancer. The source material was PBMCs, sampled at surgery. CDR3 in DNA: TGTGCCAGCAGCTTAGGGCTAGCGGGAGGCCCAGGTTGGACAGATACGCAGTATTTT. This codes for CASSLGLAGGPGWTDTQYF.